The present entry profiles one T cell receptor beta chain with its context. The entry originates in a study of OX40 agonist ivuxolimab in advanced cancers. CDR3 length equals 14 residues. With V trimmed by 6 bases and J by 5 bases, 7 bases remained unmatched. CDR1 LNHDA and CDR2 SQIVND come from the germline V gene (reference sequence). The protocol was immunoSEQ multiplex PCR, while the TCRdb copy is restricted to in-frame clones and leaves out a portion. This repertoire shows 70,000 to 95,000 clones, roughly 90% found once; its top ten account for roughly 1.1%. Sequenced material: CD4+ or CD8+ T cells sorted from blood, taken in a trial of the OX40 agonist ivuxolimab. This sequence joins TRBV19 and TRBJ2-3, with 8 nucleotides matching TRBD1. This TCR derives from an adult with an advanced solid tumor such as melanoma, head and neck, liver or kidney cancer. The CDR3 DNA reads TGTGCCAGTAGCCAACAGGGGGGAGTAGATACGCAGTATTTT. Encoded protein: CASSQQGGVDTQYF.